This T cell receptor beta chain derives from a study of cytomegalovirus exposure and HLA in healthy donors. Germline CDR1 is MNHNS and CDR2 is SASEGT. This CDR3 is 12 amino acids long. V gave up 8 bases and J gave up 6 bases, with 12 bases separating them. The PCR ran on 60 Vbeta and 13 Jbeta primers. Using immunoSEQ multiplex PCR, the repertoire was profiled, and TCRdb retains in-frame clones only, with some absent. The sample has approximately 82,000 clones; roughly 72% are singletons. The origin of this receptor is a woman between 50 and 59 years old in good health and CMV-seropositive. Sequencing was performed on PBMCs. The chain has TRBV6-1 and TRBJ2-3; unclear D gene. The CDR3 spells CASDTWVDTQYF. As DNA, the CDR3 is TGTGCCAGCGACACGTGGGTGGATACGCAGTATTTT.